A single sample is the source of the 17 T cell receptor beta chains below, sequenced in a study of T cell changes during pregnancy in multiple sclerosis. Profiling relied on immunoSEQ multiplex PCR, and the TCRdb table lists in-frame clones only, not all of them. The table shows fewer than 140,000 clones, with about nine tenths occurring only once. Sample: peripheral blood, taken after pregnancy. The receptors stem from a female donor with multiple sclerosis, enrolled in a pregnancy study.

The V and J genes are TRBV5-5 and TRBJ2-2; TRBD1 matches at 7 bases. Germline CDR1 and CDR2: SGHKS and YYEKEE (reference sequence). The CDR3 totals 15 residues. V was pared by 0 bases and J by 4 bases, with 3 bases of the junction left unmatched. As DNA, the CDR3 is TGTGCCAGCAGCTTGGGGGGACAGAGCACCGGGGAGCTGTTTTTT. Residues: CASSLGGQSTGELFF.

The gene calls are TRBV5-1 and TRBJ1-5; 10 nucleotides align to TRBD1. The germline CDR1 and CDR2 sequences are SGHRS and YFSETQ. The CDR3 runs 16 residues. The trim removed 5 bases at V and 5 bases at J, leaving 10 bases unmatched. In DNA, the CDR3 is TGCGCCAGCAGTAGGGACAGGGGTTTTTGGGATCAGCCCCAGCATTTT. This codes for CASSRDRGFWDQPQHF.

The genes are TRBV2 and TRBJ2-1; D unclear. V lost 4 bases and J lost 9, with 16 bases in between. CDR1 SNHLY and CDR2 FYNNEI come from the germline V gene. The CDR3 consists of 14 residues. This CDR3 is CASSGGEFHGEQFF. In nucleotides, the CDR3 is TGTGCCAGCAGTGGAGGAGAGTTCCACGGTGAGCAGTTCTTC.

V is TRBV9 and J is TRBJ2-1; 7 bases fit TRBD2. V lost 3 bases, J lost 9 bases, and 6 bases stayed unmatched. There are 13 residues in the CDR3. The V gene's germline CDR1 is SGDLS and CDR2 YYNGEE. CDR3 in amino acids: CASSGGGRGEQFF. DNA of the CDR3: TGTGCCAGCAGCGGGGGGGGTCGGGGTGAGCAGTTCTTC.

This clone has only one observation. The chain carries TRBV20-1 and TRBJ2-1; D is possibly TRBD2 (6 bases). V shed 5 bases and J shed 15 bases, with 17 bases lying between them. The CDR3 loop spans 11 amino acids. Germline CDR1 reads DFQATT; CDR2 reads SNEGSKA (reference sequence). CDR3 nucleotide sequence: TGCAGTGCTTCCCCCGGGAGCGGACCGTTCTTC. Its protein product is CSASPGSGPFF.

The CDR3 DNA reads TGTGCCAGCAGCTTAGAATCAGGGGTGAACACCGGGGAGCTGTTTTTT. Translated: CASSLESGVNTGELFF. The chain has TRBV7-6 and TRBJ2-2; a weak D match, TRBD1 (6 bases). V was shortened by 1 base and J by 1 base, with 10 bases between the two germline ends. Germline CDR1 is SGHVS and CDR2 is FNYEAQ. The CDR3 contains 16 residues.

The chain carries TRBV5-8 and TRBJ1-6; no definite D call. This CDR3 spans 10 amino acids. Germline values: CDR1 SGHTS, CDR2 YDEGEE. The V end was cut by 4 bases, the J end by 10 bases, with 3 bases between. CDR3 sequence (DNA): TGTGCCAGCAGCCTATCACCCCTCCACTTT. This gives the protein CASSLSPLHF.

The chain combines TRBV19 with TRBJ1-5; 7 bases are shared with TRBD1. Trimming at V came to 11 bases and at J to 5 bases, leaving 6 bases not matched to a gene. Per the germline V gene, CDR1 is LNHDA and CDR2 is SQIVND (reference sequence). This CDR3 comprises 12 residues. CDR3 amino acids: CAAGTADQPQHF. The CDR3 region has the DNA TGTGCCGCCGGGACAGCGGATCAGCCCCAGCATTTT.

The V and J genes are TRBV5-4 and TRBJ1-2; TRBD1 agrees at 7 bases. J was trimmed by 1 base and V by 4 bases; bases with no gene match: 10. There are 16 residues in the CDR3. The germline CDR1 and CDR2 sequences are SGHNT and YYREEE (reference sequence). CDR3 in amino acids: CASSPPGGPLNYGYTF. The CDR3 region has the DNA TGTGCCAGCAGCCCCCCAGGGGGGCCCCTTAACTATGGCTACACCTTC.

The genes are TRBV19 and TRBJ2-7, with a weak D call TRBD2 (5 bases). Germline CDR1 LNHDA, CDR2 SQIVND (reference sequence). V was clipped by 5 bases and J by 5 bases, with 16 bases between them. This CDR3 is built from 14 residues. For the CDR3, the DNA is TGTGCCAGTAGTGTTGGGCGAGCGGTCGACGAGCAGTACTTC. Translated, it gives CASSVGRAVDEQYF.

The chain links TRBV9 to TRBJ1-1, with D uncertain. The CDR3 has 13 amino acids. Trimming took off 7 bases at V and 1 base at J, with 11 bases between the two ends. From germline, CDR1 is SGDLS and CDR2 YYNGEE. As DNA, the CDR3 is TGTGCCAGCTCTCTGGACTGGAACACTGAAGCTTTCTTT. Translation gives CASSLDWNTEAFF.

The V and J genes are TRBV6-1 and TRBJ1-6; D call uncertain. CDR1 is MNHNS and CDR2 is SASEGT in the germline V gene. The CDR3 contains 14 residues. The V end lost 2 bases, the J end lost 10 bases, and 12 bases lay between the germline ends. CDR3 DNA: TGTGCCAGCAGTGAAAATAAGGGAGGGTCACCCCTCCACTTT. It yields the protein CASSENKGGSPLHF.

The rearrangement joins TRBV6-5 to TRBJ2-1; 7 bases fit TRBD2. The CDR3 loop spans 14 amino acids. Unmatched junction bases numbered 8, after V lost 5 bases and J lost 7 bases. The germline V gene encodes CDR1 MNHEY and CDR2 SVGAGI. CDR3 region: CASSLPGLFNEQFF. CDR3 DNA: TGTGCCAGCAGTCTTCCGGGACTATTTAATGAGCAGTTCTTC.

This sequence joins TRBV27 and TRBJ1-4; no firm D call. CDR3 size: 15 residues. Trimming stripped 5 bases from V and 0 bases from J, with 10 bases between. Germline V gene lookup returns CDR1 MNHEY and CDR2 SMNVEV (reference sequence). CDR3 protein: CASSLTVATNEKLFF. The CDR3 DNA reads TGTGCCAGCAGTCTAACAGTTGCAACTAATGAAAAACTGTTTTTT.

This chain links TRBV7-9 with TRBJ2-1; no firm D call. The CDR3 is made up of 13 amino acids. Germline V gene data show CDR1 as SEHNR and CDR2 as FQNEAQ (reference sequence). Trimming took 1 base from V and 10 from J, leaving 11 bases between them. CDR3 sequence (DNA): TGTGCCAGCAGCTTAGGAGTAGCCGCCGAGCAGTTCTTC. Protein: CASSLGVAAEQFF. The variable domain in full, with the rest retrieved from reference TRBV7-9 and TRBJ2-1, is DTGVSQNPRHKITKRGQNVTFRCDPISEHNRLYWYRQTLGQGPEFLTYFQNEAQLEKSRLLSDRFSAERPKGSFSTLEIQRTEQGDSAMYLCASSLGVAAEQFFGPGTRLTVL.

This sequence joins TRBV5-1 and TRBJ2-5, with D maybe TRBD1 (6 bases). Germline CDR1 and CDR2: SGHRS and YFSETQ. V was pared by 4 bases and J by 4 bases, with 11 bases between. The CDR3 sequence is 13 residues long. CDR3 DNA: TGCGCCAGCAGCGGGGGCCGGGGAGAGACCCAGTACTTC. Translating it yields CASSGGRGETQYF.

This clone was detected once. CDR3 in DNA: TGTGCCAGCAGCAAAAGCACAGGGAACACTGAAGCTTTCTTT. It encodes CASSKSTGNTEAFF. This sequence joins TRBV11-2 and TRBJ1-1; D might be TRBD1 (5 bases). Germline values: CDR1 SGHAT, CDR2 FQNNGV. V lost 5 bases, J lost 1 base, and 11 bases lay in between. This CDR3 is built from 14 residues.